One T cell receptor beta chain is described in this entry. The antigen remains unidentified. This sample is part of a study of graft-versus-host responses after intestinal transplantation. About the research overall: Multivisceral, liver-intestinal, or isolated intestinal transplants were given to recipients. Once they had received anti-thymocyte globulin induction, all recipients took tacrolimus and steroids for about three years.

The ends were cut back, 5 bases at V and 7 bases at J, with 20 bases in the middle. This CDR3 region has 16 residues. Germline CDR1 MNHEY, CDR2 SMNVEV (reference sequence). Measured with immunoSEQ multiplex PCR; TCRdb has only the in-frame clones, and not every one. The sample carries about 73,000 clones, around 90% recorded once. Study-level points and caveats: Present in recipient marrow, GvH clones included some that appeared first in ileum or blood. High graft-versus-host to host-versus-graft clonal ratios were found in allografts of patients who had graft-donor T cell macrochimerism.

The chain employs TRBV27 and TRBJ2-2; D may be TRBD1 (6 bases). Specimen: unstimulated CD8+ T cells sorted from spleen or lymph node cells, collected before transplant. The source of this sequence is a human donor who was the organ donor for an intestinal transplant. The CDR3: CASSLPSPGASGELFF. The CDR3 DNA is TGTGCCAGCAGTCTCCCCTCACCAGGGGCCAGCGGGGAGCTGTTTTTT.